This TCR beta chain was captured in a study of control samples from healthy donors and cancer patients. Some clones are missing from TCRdb's copy, which holds only in-frame ones; the method was immunoSEQ multiplex PCR. Of over 150,000 clones in the sample, about 94% were seen once. Germline lookup yields CDR1 WNHNN and CDR2 SYGVQD (reference sequence). V shed 10 bases, J shed 4 bases, and the junction held 12 bases outside the gene matches. This CDR3 comprises 17 residues. The V and J genes are TRBV10-1 and TRBJ2-6; TRBD1 aligns across 11 bases. Sequencing was carried out using blood. The clonotype comes from a man aged 35 to 55 in good health. In DNA form, the CDR3 reads TGCGCCACCCTTTCCGGGACAGGGGGTTCCGGGGCCAACGTCCTGACTTTC. This translates into CATLSGTGGSGANVLTF.